This is a list of T cell receptor beta chains from one sample in a study of long-term antiretroviral therapy in people with HIV. Repertoires were generated with immunoSEQ multiplex PCR, while TCRdb's copy carries only in-frame clones and drops some. The sample lists approximately 17,000 clones, around 87% seen once, with about 11% in the top ten. The sequencing used unsorted PBMCs, collected 0.7 years before starting antiretroviral therapy. These receptor sequences come from a man between 45 and 60 years old with HIV. The CDR3 runs from the conserved cysteine through the conserved F or W. The D gene is left open where the match is weak. For some rows the clone size is stated as once, few or many, or as a class when expanded; others skip it.

>TRBJ2-5|TRBV7-2|.|TRBD2
TGTGCCAGCAGCTTATTGCTAGCGGGGGGGCTGGGGGAGACCCAGTACTTC
CASSLLLAGGLGETQYF
>TRBJ1-5|TRBV19|.|.
TGTGCCAGTAGGGTCAGGGAAGCACAGCCCCAGCATTTT
CASRVREAQPQHF
>TRBJ2-1|TRBV19|.|TRBD1
TGTGCCAGTAGTCCGTGGGGACAGACGAACAATGAGCAGTTCTTC
CASSPWGQTNNEQFF
>TRBJ2-5|TRBV5-1|.|.
TGCGCCAGCAGCTTGGGACCGGGCCCAGAAGAGACCCAGTACTTC
CASSLGPGPEETQYF
>TRBJ2-3|TRBV5-4|.|TRBD1
TGTGCCAGCAGCTCCGGGACAGTCACAGATACGCAGTATTTT
CASSSGTVTDTQYF
>TRBJ2-2|TRBV11-3|.|TRBD2
TGTGCCAGCAGCTTAGTAGCGGGGGCGACCGCCGGGGAGCTGTTTTTT
CASSLVAGATAGELFF
>TRBJ2-7|TRBV21-1|.|.
TGTGCCAGCAGCAATAGGCACGAGCAGTACTTC
CASSNRHEQYF
>TRBJ2-7|TRBV27|.|.
TGTGCCAGCAGTTTAGACCCCCGGTCGGTCTACGAGCAGTACTTC
CASSLDPRSVYEQYF
>TRBJ2-2|TRBV9|.|.
TGTGCCAGCAGCGTGGAAGTCGACTACACCGGGGAGCTGTTTTTT
CASSVEVDYTGELFF
>TRBJ2-3|TRBV11-3|.|TRBD2
TGTGCCAGCAGCTATACGGGAGGGTCCACAGATACGCAGTATTTT
CASSYTGGSTDTQYF
>TRBJ1-1|TRBV28|.|TRBD1
TGTGCCAGCAGACCTACAGGGGGCCTAGGTTTCACTGAAGCTTTCTTT
CASRPTGGLGFTEAFF
>TRBJ1-1|TRBV6-1|.|.
TGTGCCAGCAGTAGGGAGGGGAGAGGGACTGAAGCTTTCTTT
CASSREGRGTEAFF
>TRBJ1-3|TRBV4-3|once|.
TGCGCCAGCAGCCAAGAGTCGGCCTCTGGAAACACCATATATTTT
CASSQESASGNTIYF
>TRBJ2-1|TRBV2|large|.
TGTGCCAGCAGTGGAGACCGACATGTTGAGCAGTTCTTC
CASSGDRHVEQFF
>TRBJ2-4|TRBV27|.|.
TGTGCCAGCTCCCAAAGTATCCTAGAGAACATTCAGTACTTC
CASSQSILENIQYF
>TRBJ1-2|TRBV6-1|.|TRBD1
TGTGCCGGGACAAAGACAGGGAGTCTCTATGGCTACACCTTC
CAGTKTGSLYGYTF
>TRBJ2-7|TRBV5-1|.|TRBD1
TGCGCCAGGACCAGCGGGACAGGGCCTTACGAGCAGTACTTC
CARTSGTGPYEQYF
>TRBJ1-6|TRBV5-1|few|.
TGCGCCAGCAGCCTGGGCCAAGGACAGACTTATAATTCACCCCTCCACTTT
CASSLGQGQTYNSPLHF
>TRBJ1-5|TRBV9|.|TRBD1
TGTGCCAGCAGCCCGGACAGGGTTTATCAGCCCCAGCATTTT
CASSPDRVYQPQHF
>TRBJ1-1|TRBV2|.|TRBD1
TGTGCCAGCAGTGGGACAGGGCCTGAAGCTTTCTTT
CASSGTGPEAFF
>TRBJ2-3|TRBV5-4|.|.
TGTGCCAGCAACGGGCGGGGCAGTAGAACAGATACGCAGTATTTT
CASNGRGSRTDTQYF
>TRBJ2-7|TRBV7-2|.|.
TGTGCCAGCTCCCGGGCCCCACGCGACGAGCAGTACTTC
CASSRAPRDEQYF
>TRBJ2-5|TRBV5-4|once|TRBD2
TGTGCCAGCAGCTTGAGCGGGAGGGAAGAGACCCAGTACTTC
CASSLSGREETQYF
>TRBJ2-2|TRBV9|.|TRBD1
TGTGCCAGCAGCGTAGTGGGACAGGTTCCCACCGGGGAGCTGTTTTTT
CASSVVGQVPTGELFF
>TRBJ2-1|TRBV20-1|.|.
TGCAGTGCTAGAAGCATGGCGGGGCAGTTCTTC
CSARSMAGQFF
>TRBJ1-1|TRBV7-7|.|.
TGTGCCAGCAGCTCCACCGCAGAACAACCTGAAGCTTTCTTT
CASSSTAEQPEAFF
>TRBJ2-3|TRBV9|.|.
TGTGCCAGCAGCCCTTGGACTGGGGCAGCAGATACGCAGTATTTT
CASSPWTGAADTQYF
>TRBJ1-2|TRBV9|.|.
TGTGCCAGCAGCGATGGATCCTATGGCTACACCTTC
CASSDGSYGYTF
>TRBJ1-1|TRBV28|.|.
TGTGCCAGCTCGGACTTCTTGGACACTGAAGCTTTCTTT
CASSDFLDTEAFF
>TRBJ1-1|TRBV5-1|.|.
TGCGCCAGCAGCGATCAACATGGGAACACTGAAGCTTTCTTT
CASSDQHGNTEAFF
>TRBJ1-2|TRBV14|.|.
TGTGCCAGCAGCCAAGAGCGGGTTGGCTACACCTTC
CASSQERVGYTF
>TRBJ2-1|TRBV28|.|.
TGTGCCAGCAAAGAGATCCAAGGGCACAATGAGCAGTTCTTC
CASKEIQGHNEQFF
>TRBJ1-1|TRBV19|.|TRBD1
TGTGCCAGTAGTATAGCGTTTAACAGGGGGTCCACTGAAGCTTTCTTT
CASSIAFNRGSTEAFF
>TRBJ2-5|TRBV7-9|.|TRBD1
TGTGCCAGCAGCTTACCCTACAGGGGGCTGGTAGAAAAAGAGACCCAGTACTTC
CASSLPYRGLVEKETQYF
>TRBJ1-3|TRBV11-2|.|.
TGTGCCAGCAGCTTTTTGGCCGGGATTGGAAACACCATATATTTT
CASSFLAGIGNTIYF
>TRBJ1-2|TRBV2|.|.
TGTGCCAGCAGTGAATTGGGGCCAGGGGTCTCCTATGGCTACACCTTC
CASSELGPGVSYGYTF
>TRBJ2-7|TRBV7-2|.|TRBD2
TGTGCCAGCAGCTTAGAGCGGGGGGTCGAGCAGTACTTC
CASSLERGVEQYF
>TRBJ2-7|TRBV18|.|.
TGTGCCAGCTCACCCACAGCGAGACCGTTCTACGAGCAGTACTTC
CASSPTARPFYEQYF
>TRBJ1-2|TRBV11-2|.|.
TGTGCCAGCAGCTTAGGGTCTCTTGGCTACACCTTC
CASSLGSLGYTF
>TRBJ2-6|TRBV15|.|.
TGTGCCACCAGCAGAGCCAGGGTCTCTGGGGCCAACGTCCTGACTTTC
CATSRARVSGANVLTF
>TRBJ1-1|TRBV5-1|.|.
TGCGCCAGCAGCTTGGTGGGGGGGTGGACTGAAGCTTTCTTT
CASSLVGGWTEAFF
>TRBJ2-5|TRBV5-1|.|.
TGCGCCAGCAGCCGAGTTGGAGGCCAAGAGACCCAGTACTTC
CASSRVGGQETQYF